The 22 T cell receptor beta chains listed next were all sequenced from one sample in a study of technical replicates of blood from a handful of donors. Assay used: immunoSEQ multiplex PCR; TCRdb lists only in-frame clones, some missing. Here the sample spans 74,000 or so clones, 80% to 95% being singletons. What was sequenced was T cells isolated from PBMCs. The receptors come from a human donor in good health.

V gene TRBV28 combines with J gene TRBJ2-7, with D possibly matching TRBD1 (5 bases). The V end lost 6 bases, the J end lost 1 base, and 13 bases lay between the germline ends. CDR1 is MDHEN and CDR2 is SYDVKM in the germline V gene. The CDR3 has 14 amino acids. The CDR3 region is CASRETGISYEQYF. CDR3 bases: TGTGCCAGCAGAGAAACAGGAATATCCTACGAGCAGTACTTC.

This chain joins TRBV7-9 and TRBJ1-1; D is perhaps TRBD1 (5 bases). V lost 5 bases and J 0 bases, leaving 16 bases between the germline ends. The germline V gene encodes CDR1 SEHNR and CDR2 FQNEAQ (reference sequence). The CDR3 is 16 amino acids. The CDR3 is CASSHPPDSMNTEAFF. The CDR3 bases are TGTGCCAGCAGCCACCCCCCTGACAGCATGAACACTGAAGCTTTCTTT.

This chain connects TRBV7-9 to TRBJ1-2, with a possible D match to TRBD1 (5 bases). Trimming removed 5 bases at V and 4 bases at J, with 11 bases between. CDR1 and CDR2 (germline): SEHNR, FQNEAQ (reference sequence). The CDR3 is made up of 13 amino acids. The CDR3: CASSLDTAYGYTF. The CDR3 DNA reads TGTGCCAGCAGCCTGGACACAGCCTATGGCTACACCTTC.

This clone has a handful of counts. CDR3: CASSAGTGGNTEAFF. CDR3 nucleotides: TGTGCCAGCAGCGCCGGGACAGGGGGCAACACTGAAGCTTTCTTT. The V gene is TRBV5-5, the J gene TRBJ1-1; 12 bases line up with TRBD1. The V gene's germline CDR1 is SGHKS and CDR2 YYEKEE (reference sequence). J was trimmed by 2 bases and V by 4 bases; bases with no gene match: 3. The CDR3 loop spans 15 amino acids.

The chain joins TRBV4-1 to TRBJ1-1, with 8 bases aligning to TRBD1. V was clipped by 1 base and J by 6 bases; unmatched bases: 10. This CDR3 has 16 residues. Looked up from germline, CDR1 is MGHRA and CDR2 is YSYEKL. The CDR3: CASSQGPGGGFSEAFF. The DNA of the CDR3 is TGCGCCAGCAGCCAAGGGCCAGGGGGCGGATTCTCTGAAGCTTTCTTT.

This chain connects TRBV10-3 to TRBJ2-1; possible D gene TRBD2, 5 bases. With 9 bases removed from V and 6 bases from J, the gap between germline ends came to 9 bases. Germline loops: CDR1 ENHRY, CDR2 SYGVKD. The CDR3 is 11 residues long. CDR3 sequence reads: CAISGFNEQFF. The CDR3 nucleotides read TGTGCCATTTCGGGATTCAATGAGCAGTTCTTC.

The chain employs TRBV21-1 and TRBJ1-6; the DNA was not used to check the table's D call, TRBD1. TRBV21-1 is a documented pseudogene. The CDR3 loop spans 18 amino acids. The CDR3 region has the DNA TGTGCCAGCAACGGAGGCAGGGGGACAGTAAAAGTCTATTCACCCCTCCACTTT. Its protein product is CASNGGRGTVKVYSPLHF.

The chain combines TRBV30 with TRBJ2-7; possible D gene TRBD2, 5 bases. This CDR3 has 15 residues. Trimming took 2 bases from V and 2 from J, leaving 16 bases between them. Looked up from germline, CDR1 is GTSNPN and CDR2 is SVGIG (reference sequence). The CDR3 DNA follows: TGTGCCTGGAGTTACCCGAGCGGCCTACCCTACGAGCAGTACTTC. Encoded protein: CAWSYPSGLPYEQYF.

The chain links TRBV29-1 to TRBJ1-2; D is uncertain. This CDR3 has 14 residues. The V end lost 6 bases, the J end lost 4 bases, and 18 bases lay between the germline ends. Germline loops: CDR1 SQVTM, CDR2 ANQGSEA. Here the CDR3 reads CSVTFFETSYGYTF. CDR3 DNA sequence: TGCAGCGTGACATTCTTCGAGACCTCCTATGGCTACACCTTC.

The J gene is TRBJ2-1, the V gene TRBV5-8; D is perhaps TRBD2 (6 bases). The length of the CDR3 is 15 residues. V was cut by 5 bases and J by 3 bases, with 15 bases left in between. CDR1 SGHTS and CDR2 YDEGEE come from the germline V gene. This CDR3 is CASSSRGSGYNEQFF. The CDR3 DNA sequence: TGTGCCAGCAGTTCCCGGGGTAGCGGCTACAATGAGCAGTTCTTC.

This clone has only one observation. This chain connects TRBV19 to TRBJ2-3, with TRBD1 matching 8 bases. The CDR3 runs to 15 residues. Trimming at V came to 3 bases and at J to 1 base, leaving 3 bases not matched to a gene. CDR1 is LNHDA and CDR2 is SQIVND in the germline V gene (reference sequence). The CDR3 DNA reads TGTGCCAGTAGTATTGTGGGACAGGGCACAGATACGCAGTATTTT. Its protein is CASSIVGQGTDTQYF.

The rearrangement links TRBV5-1 to TRBJ2-3; D is uncertain. V was pared by 0 bases and J by 1 base, with 12 bases between. The CDR3 spans 16 residues. The germline V gene encodes CDR1 SGHRS and CDR2 YFSETQ. In DNA, the CDR3 is TGCGCCAGCAGCTTGGTGCCAGGCTCCGGCACAGATACGCAGTATTTT. It translates to CASSLVPGSGTDTQYF.

The chain carries TRBV5-1 and TRBJ2-7; TRBD2 matches at 8 bases. The CDR3 consists of 15 residues. V dropped 0 bases and J dropped 3; count of bases not matched to a gene: 5. Germline CDR1 is SGHRS and CDR2 is YFSETQ. The CDR3 loop reads CASSLASGGLYEQYF. The CDR3 DNA reads TGCGCCAGCAGCTTGGCGAGCGGGGGACTCTACGAGCAGTACTTC.

V and J are TRBV28 and TRBJ1-4; D is possibly TRBD1 (5 bases). The CDR3 covers 21 residues. Germline V lookup: CDR1 MDHEN, CDR2 SYDVKM. The CDR3 here is CVSFPREFRSIPGATNEKLFF. The CDR3 nucleotides read TGTGTTTCATTCCCCCGAGAGTTTCGGTCCATACCGGGGGCAACTAATGAAAAACTGTTTTTT.

The rearrangement uses TRBV19 and TRBJ2-1; 7 nucleotides agree with TRBD2. V was pared by 7 bases and J by 3 bases, with 9 bases of the junction left unmatched. This CDR3 spans 15 amino acids. The germline V gene encodes CDR1 LNHDA and CDR2 SQIVND (reference sequence). The CDR3 loop is CASMVGGGDYNEQFF. The CDR3 nucleotides read TGTGCCAGTATGGTGGGGGGAGGGGACTACAATGAGCAGTTCTTC.

The chain is built from TRBV5-1 and TRBJ2-1, with 10 nucleotides matching TRBD2. The junction had 12 bases not matched to a gene; V was cut back by 2 bases and J by 7 bases. The CDR3 extends over 17 amino acids. Germline V gene lookup returns CDR1 SGHRS and CDR2 YFSETQ. The CDR3 DNA follows: TGCGCCAGCAGCTTTGGATATAGCGGGAGGACCTCTAATGAGCAGTTCTTC. It yields the protein CASSFGYSGRTSNEQFF.

In its sample, this clone was seen once. This chain joins TRBV4-1 and TRBJ1-2, with D perhaps TRBD1 (6 bases). CDR1 and CDR2 (germline): MGHRA, YSYEKL. Trimming shortened V by 1 base and J by 6 bases, and 15 bases separated the two germline ends. The CDR3 is 15 residues long. The CDR3 DNA reads as TGCGCCAGCAGCCAAGGTGGGACAAGGTCTCATGGCTACACCTTC. Amino acids: CASSQGGTRSHGYTF.

The genes are TRBV10-2 and TRBJ1-4, with D possibly TRBD1 on 6 matching bases. Between the trimmed V and J ends, which lost 4 bases and 4 bases, there was a span of 10 bases. CDR3 length equals 14 residues. CDR1 and CDR2 (germline): WSHSY, SAAADI. The CDR3 sequence: CASSGQAGNEKLFF. As DNA, the CDR3 is TGCGCCAGCAGTGGACAGGCGGGTAATGAAAAACTGTTTTTT.

The chain combines TRBV5-4 with TRBJ1-3; no clear D. The CDR3 loop spans 14 amino acids. Germline V CDR1 and CDR2: SGHNT, YYREEE (reference sequence). V dropped 2 bases and J dropped 0 bases, with 6 bases sitting between them. The CDR3 protein is CASSFSGSGNTIYF. As DNA, the CDR3 is TGTGCCAGCAGCTTTTCCGGCTCTGGAAACACCATATATTTT. Filled out from reference TRBV5-4 and TRBJ1-3, the complete variable domain reads ETGVTQSPTHLIKTRGQQVTLRCSSQSGHNTVSWYQQALGQGPQFIFQYYREEENGRGNFPPRFSGLQFPNYSSELNVNALELDDSALYLCASSFSGSGNTIYFGEGSWLTVV.

This chain links TRBV10-3 with TRBJ2-3, with 7 bases fitting TRBD2. V dropped 7 bases and J dropped 2; count of bases not matched to a gene: 6. Germline-derived CDR1 and CDR2 are ENHRY and SYGVKD. The CDR3 totals 14 residues. The CDR3, as DNA: TGTGCCATCACACGGGGGGTCACCACAGATACGCAGTATTTT. Its protein product is CAITRGVTTDTQYF.

This chain joins TRBV6-5 and TRBJ1-2, with a tentative D call TRBD1 (6 bases). With 0 bases removed from V and 6 bases from J, the gap between germline ends came to 11 bases. The CDR3 consists of 14 residues. Germline loops: CDR1 MNHEY, CDR2 SVGAGI. CDR3 amino acids: CASSYSRGGDGYTF. The CDR3 nucleotides are TGTGCCAGCAGTTACTCGAGGGGGGGCGATGGCTACACCTTC.

V gene TRBV7-9 combines with J gene TRBJ1-4; TRBD1 matches at 7 bases. Germline V gene lookup returns CDR1 SEHNR and CDR2 FQNEAQ (reference sequence). After removal of 3 bases from V and 7 bases from J, the junction contained 5 bases not matched to a gene. This CDR3 is 14 amino acids long. CDR3 nucleotide sequence: TGTGCCAGCAGCTTGGGCAGGGGGAGTGAAAAACTGTTTTTT. Amino acids: CASSLGRGSEKLFF.